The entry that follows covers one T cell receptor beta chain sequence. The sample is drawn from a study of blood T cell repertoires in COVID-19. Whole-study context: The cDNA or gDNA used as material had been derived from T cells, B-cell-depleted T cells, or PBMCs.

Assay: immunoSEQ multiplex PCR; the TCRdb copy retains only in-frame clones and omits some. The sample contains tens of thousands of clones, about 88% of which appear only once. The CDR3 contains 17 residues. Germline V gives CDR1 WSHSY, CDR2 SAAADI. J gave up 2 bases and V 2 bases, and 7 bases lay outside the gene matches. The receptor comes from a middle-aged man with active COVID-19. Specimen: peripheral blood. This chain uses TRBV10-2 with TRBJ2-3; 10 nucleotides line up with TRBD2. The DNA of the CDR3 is TGCGCCAGCAGTGAGAGGCCTAGCGGGGGTCTCACAGATACGCAGTATTTT. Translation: CASSERPSGGLTDTQYF.